This passage covers 20 T cell receptor beta chains from one sample sequenced in a study of early T cells in non-severe SARS-CoV-2 infection. Each CDR3 protein is one row after TCRdb ran MiXCR on the 5' RACE reads. The sample yields some 30,000 distinct CDR3 sequences, over 4.5% seen once. Sequencing was done on a sample of whole blood. The receptors come from an adult who was a healthcare worker with PCR-confirmed SARS-CoV-2 infection or an uninfected control (not recorded which).

This clonotype was counted at least ten times. The chain carries TRBV6-2 or TRBV6-3 and TRBJ2-7; D uncertain. The CDR3 consists of 11 residues. V lost 8 bases to trimming and J lost 2 bases, with 7 bases between them. The germline gives CDR1 MNHEY, CDR2 SVGEGT. The CDR3 DNA is TGTGCCAGCGGGCAGGCCTACGAGCAGTACTTC. Protein sequence: CASGQAYEQYF.

This clonotype was recorded at least ten times. The CDR3 spells CSARANSGTSRYNEQFF. CDR3 sequence (DNA): TGCAGTGCTAGAGCTAACTCCGGGACTAGCCGATACAATGAGCAGTTCTTC. The genes are TRBV20-1 and TRBJ2-1, with 9 bases matching TRBD2. Germline CDR1 is DFQATT and CDR2 is SNEGSKA (reference sequence). The CDR3 spans 17 residues. Losses at the gene ends were 1 base for V and 4 bases for J; bases not matched to a gene: 11.

The sample holds many counts of this clonotype. The CDR3 loop reads CASSPAGPHYEQYF. CDR3 bases: TGTGCCAGCAGCCCAGCGGGGCCACACTACGAGCAGTACTTC. The chain links TRBV3-1 to TRBJ2-7; TRBD2 agrees at 7 bases. Germline CDR1 is LGHDT and CDR2 is YNNKEL (reference sequence). The CDR3 has 14 amino acids. The trim removed 4 bases at V and 3 bases at J, leaving 6 bases unmatched.

This clonotype appeared many times. The chain links TRBV28 to TRBJ2-7; 7 bases align to TRBD1. With V trimmed by 1 base and J by 3 bases, 6 bases remained unmatched. Germline V CDR1 and CDR2: MDHEN, SYDVKM. This CDR3 is built from 15 residues. The CDR3 sequence is CASSLFKGAGYEQYF. The CDR3 region has the DNA TGTGCCAGCAGTTTATTTAAGGGGGCCGGCTACGAGCAGTACTTC.

This clonotype was observed at least ten times. At one of its ends the junction is not consistent with the germline gene, which may arise from a read error. The chain is built from TRBV3-1 and TRBJ1-1, with D maybe TRBD1 (5 bases). Germline CDR1 LGHDT, CDR2 YNNKEL (reference sequence). There are 14 residues in the CDR3. The CDR3: CASSHRGWNAEAFF. The CDR3 bases are TGTGCCAGCAGCCACCGGGGGTGGAACGCTGAAGCTTTCTTT. Combining the CDR3 with reference TRBV3-1 and TRBJ1-1 gives the whole variable domain DTAVSQTPKYLVTQMGNDKSIKCEQNLGHDTMYWYKQDSKKFLKIMFSYNNKELIINETVPNRFSPKSPDKAHLNLHINSLELGDSAVYFCASSHRGWNAEAFFGQGTRLTVV.

The gene calls are TRBV7-3 and TRBJ1-2, with D perhaps matching TRBD1 (5 bases). Germline CDR1 and CDR2: SGHTA and FQGTGA. Trimming pared 5 bases from V and 6 bases from J, leaving 13 bases between. The length of the CDR3 is 13 residues. CDR3 DNA sequence: TGTGCCAGCAGCCCCGGGACGGCGGATGGCTACACCTTC. This encodes CASSPGTADGYTF.

This clonotype was seen repeatedly, ten times or more. The rearrangement links TRBV5-1 to TRBJ2-7; D possibly corresponds to TRBD2 (5 bases). The CDR3 has 17 residues. Between the trimmed V and J ends, which lost 4 bases and 1 base, there was a span of 21 bases. In germline, CDR1 is SGHRS, CDR2 YFSETQ. The chain's CDR3 is CASSQRLRGSRSYEQYF. CDR3 DNA: TGCGCCAGCAGCCAACGCCTAAGAGGGAGCCGTTCCTACGAGCAGTACTTC.

Turning to this clonotype: An end of the junction differs from the germline gene, which may be a read error. The rearrangement links TRBV6-2 or TRBV6-3 to TRBJ2-7, with TRBD2 identical over 15 bases. This CDR3 comprises 13 residues. Germline V CDR1 and CDR2: MNHEY, SVGEGT. The CDR3 nucleotides are TGTGCCAGCAGCCTTGGGACTAGCGGGAGGAGGATCTTC. This translates into CASSLGTSGRRIF.

Regarding this clonotype: This may come from a read error, since a much larger clone is one base off. The gene calls are TRBV20-1 and TRBJ2-3; the D is unclear. Germline assignment: CDR1 DFQATT and CDR2 SNEGSKA (reference sequence). CDR3 size: 11 residues. Deletions cut 6 bases from V and 11 bases from J, with 15 bases between. CDR3 sequence (DNA): TGCAGTGCCATAGCCGGGCCTGGGCAGTATTTT. It yields the protein CSAIAGPGQYF.

J is TRBJ2-1 and V is TRBV20-1, with D perhaps TRBD2 (5 bases). The CDR3 covers 15 residues. Germline V lookup: CDR1 DFQATT, CDR2 SNEGSKA (reference sequence). The V end lost 6 bases, the J end lost 0 bases, and 15 bases lay between the germline ends. The CDR3 nucleotides read TGCAGTGCAAAACCCGGGATTAGCTCCTACAATGAGCAGTTCTTC. Protein: CSAKPGISSYNEQFF.

This clonotype was detected many times. This rearrangement joins TRBV18 to TRBJ1-1; D is perhaps TRBD1 (5 bases). The ends were cut back, 3 bases at V and 0 bases at J, with 8 bases in the middle. Germline-derived CDR1 and CDR2 are KGHSH and LQKENI. The CDR3 extends over 14 amino acids. CDR3 coding DNA: TGTGCCAGCTCACCCCAGGGTATGAACACTGAAGCTTTCTTT. Residues: CASSPQGMNTEAFF.

This clonotype is deemed medium-sized. CDR3 sequence reads: CASSYQGAGSYEQYF. The CDR3, as DNA: TGTGCCAGCAGTTATCAGGGGGCTGGTTCCTACGAGCAGTACTTC. The rearrangement joins TRBV6-5 to TRBJ2-7, with 8 bases identical to TRBD1. Germline CDR1 MNHEY, CDR2 SVGAGI. V lost 3 bases to trimming and J lost 1 base; unmatched junction nucleotides: 5. The CDR3 sequence is 15 residues long.

This clonotype was detected many times. This rearrangement joins TRBV4-1 to TRBJ2-1; D ambiguous. Germline values: CDR1 MGHRA, CDR2 YSYEKL. Trimming left V 4 bases short and J 5 bases short, with 12 bases between. The length of the CDR3 is 14 residues. CDR3 region: CASSPMTPNNEQFF. DNA for the CDR3: TGCGCCAGCAGCCCGATGACACCTAACAATGAGCAGTTCTTC.

This clonotype was detected many times. This sequence joins TRBV18 and TRBJ2-7; 11 bases fit TRBD2. Germline trimming cut 2 bases from V and 3 bases from J; bases unmatched to any gene: 6. The length of the CDR3 is 16 residues. CDR1 is KGHSH and CDR2 is LQKENI in the germline V gene. The CDR3 coding sequence is TGTGCCAGCTCACCATCCCTAGCGGGAGGCCTCTACGAGCAGTACTTC. Amino acid sequence: CASSPSLAGGLYEQYF.

Ten or more counts support this clonotype. CDR3 amino acids: CATRGPPSYNEQFF. The CDR3 nucleotides read TGTGCCACCAGGGGACCCCCTTCCTACAATGAGCAGTTCTTC. The rearrangement links TRBV15 to TRBJ2-1; D might be TRBD1 or TRBD2, each matching 5 bases. In germline, CDR1 is LNHNV, CDR2 YYDKDF (reference sequence). Trimming took off 6 bases at V and 1 base at J, with 10 bases between the two ends. CDR3 length: 14 amino acids.

Ten or more counts support this clonotype. In DNA, the CDR3 is TGCGCCAGCAGCACAGGACAGGGAGACTATGGCTACACCTTC. Encoded protein: CASSTGQGDYGYTF. This chain links TRBV5-1 with TRBJ1-2; 8 bases are a match to TRBD1. J gave up 3 bases and V 4 bases, and 5 bases lay outside the gene matches. CDR1 SGHRS and CDR2 YFSETQ come from the germline V gene. CDR3 size: 14 residues.

This chain uses TRBV12-3 or TRBV12-4 with TRBJ2-1, with 9 bases that match TRBD1. The CDR3 has 17 amino acids. The trim removed 2 bases at V and 7 bases at J, leaving 12 bases unmatched. The chain's CDR3 is CASSLRLGGTGRNEQFF. CDR3 DNA: TGTGCCAGCAGTTTACGATTAGGGGGGACAGGGAGGAATGAGCAGTTCTTC.

This clonotype was seen ten or more times. The DNA for the CDR3 is TGTGCCAGCAGTGGGCCGAAGGGCGGGAGGAGTACAGATACGCAGTATTTT. Translated: CASSGPKGGRSTDTQYF. The chain has TRBV25-1 and TRBJ2-3, with TRBD2 identical over 8 bases. The CDR3 length is 17 residues. V shed 4 bases, J shed 3 bases, and the junction held 12 bases outside the gene matches. Germline V gene lookup returns CDR1 MGHDK and CDR2 SYGVNS.

This clonotype has a count of ten or more. V gene TRBV10-2 combines with J gene TRBJ2-3; unclear D gene. Trimming removed 8 bases at V and 2 bases at J, with 11 bases between. The CDR3 sequence is 13 residues long. In germline, CDR1 is WSHSY, CDR2 SAAADI. CDR3: CASQSSATDTQYF. The CDR3 bases are TGCGCCAGCCAATCTTCTGCCACAGATACGCAGTATTTT.

This clonotype was detected many times. The chain carries TRBV18 and TRBJ2-7; tentatively, D is TRBD1 or TRBD2 (5 bases each). The V gene's germline CDR1 is KGHSH and CDR2 LQKENI. V lost 1 base, J lost 6 bases, and 16 bases lay in between. The length of the CDR3 is 15 residues. CDR3 in DNA: TGTGCCAGCTCACCACGAGCAGGGACCCTCTCCGAGCAGTACTTC. As protein: CASSPRAGTLSEQYF.